This T cell receptor (beta chain) originates from a study of cytomegalovirus exposure and HLA in healthy donors. Overall study results and limits: Three CMV-associated chains proved CMV antigen-specific in vitro.

The PCR made use of 60 Vbeta and 13 Jbeta primers. Sequenced by immunoSEQ multiplex PCR; TCRdb stores in-frame clones only, minus some. Here the sample spans 130,000 or so clones, 66% being singletons. As concerns this clone: Antigen unknown.

The TCR sequence derives from a man between 18 and 29 years old in good health and CMV-seronegative. Sequenced: PBMCs.

CDR3 bases: TGTGCCAGCAACACAGGGTTTCTCGCCTACGAGCAGTACTTC. Its translation is CASNTGFLAYEQYF. The chain joins TRBV11-2 to TRBJ2-7; weak D call: TRBD1 (6 bases). The CDR3 loop spans 14 amino acids. The V gene's germline CDR1 is SGHAT and CDR2 FQNNGV. Trimming cost V 7 bases and J 2 bases, with 15 bases left between them.